This T cell receptor (beta chain) was sequenced during a study of identical twins. Study results and limitations: Twin-shared out-of-frame alpha sequences were enriched for low generation probability.

The CDR3 has 14 residues. Germline loops: CDR1 MNHEY, CDR2 SMNVEV (reference sequence). The V end lost 6 bases, the J end lost 1 base, and 13 bases lay between the germline ends. Points on this clonotype: Its specificity is unknown.

TCRdb used MiXCR to reprocess the 5' RACE reads, holding one entry per CDR3 protein. The sample lists roughly 230,000 distinct CDR3 sequences, about 8.5% seen once, with 2.5% to 3.5% in the top ten. The same data also contributed to another study, on yellow fever vaccine responses in identical twins.

The sequencing input was CD8+ T cells sorted from blood. This chain joins TRBV27 and TRBJ2-7, with D possibly being TRBD2 (6 bases). The TCR sequence derives from a woman aged 18-35 years in good health. CDR3 in amino acids: CASSLGLKSYEQYF. Here the CDR3 DNA reads TGTGCCAGCAGCCTTGGACTAAAGTCCTACGAGCAGTACTTC.